This TCR beta chain was identified in a study of T cells in Graves' hyperthyroidism and ophthalmopathy. About the research overall: Peripheral blood was obtained at initial diagnosis, preceding any treatment.

This clonotype was picked up many times. What was amplified from RNA transcripts were TCR beta CDR3 regions. With the HTBI primer set, the TCR CDR3 went through a first round of RT-PCR. TCRdb independently ran MiXCR on the multiplex PCR reads; one entry per CDR3 protein. Of 600,000 to 750,000 distinct CDR3 sequences detected, approximately 15% appear once; the ten largest clones hold less than 20%. The sequenced material came from blood. This clonotype originated in a man aged 50 to 59 with Graves' hyperthyroidism.

CDR3 DNA sequence: TGTGCCAGCAGTGAGACAGCCCTGAAAGAGACCCAGTACTTC. Protein: CASSETALKETQYF. The gene calls are TRBV2 and TRBJ2-5; the D gene is possibly TRBD1 (5 bases). V lost 3 bases, J lost 3 bases, and 11 bases lay in between. Germline-derived CDR1 and CDR2 are SNHLY and FYNNEI. The CDR3 runs to 14 residues.